The 28 T cell receptor beta chains in this list originate from one sample, sequenced in a study of human T cells and chemical hapten exposure. This sample's time point: patch test 1, 2 weeks after DPC sensitization. Sample treatment: therapeutic diphenylcyclopropenone sensitization with weekly scalp DPC. TCRdb called the RACE reads again in MiXCR, with one record for every CDR3 protein. In the table there are 80,000 to 100,000 distinct CDR3 sequences, under 15% of which are singletons. Source: whole blood, taken in connection with sensitization to the hapten diphenylcyclopropenone (DPC). All receptors come from a woman between 40 and 55 years old with alopecia areata. Some clones in this sample may be carry-over from other donors' samples.

This clonotype was counted at least ten times. The V call is TRBV7-2, the J call TRBJ2-1; 9 positions agree with TRBD2. The germline V gene has CDR1 SGHTA and CDR2 FQGNSA. Trimming at V came to 5 bases and at J to 7 bases, leaving 3 bases not matched to a gene. The CDR3 is made up of 13 amino acids. CDR3 sequence: CASSLGLANEQFF. The CDR3 DNA sequence: TGTGCCAGCAGCCTAGGACTAGCGAATGAGCAGTTCTTC.

V is TRBV28 and J is TRBJ2-1; 11 bases map to TRBD2. J was trimmed by 7 bases and V by 5 bases; bases with no gene match: 7. CDR1 and CDR2 (germline): MDHEN, SYDVKM. CDR3 length: 15 amino acids. In DNA, the CDR3 is TGTGCCAGCAGTCCTACTAGCGGGGGACCTAATGAGCAGTTCTTC. The encoded protein is CASSPTSGGPNEQFF.

This clonotype showed up just a few times. This sequence joins TRBV4-3 and TRBJ2-1; unclear D gene. The CDR3 contains 17 residues. The V end was cut by 0 bases, the J end by 6 bases, with 18 bases between. Germline V lookup: CDR1 LGHNA, CDR2 YSLEER. The CDR3 sequence is CASSQDPARLESNEQFF. In nucleotides, the CDR3 is TGCGCCAGCAGCCAAGATCCTGCGAGGCTAGAGAGCAATGAGCAGTTCTTC.

This clonotype has at least ten counts. The chain joins TRBV12-3 or TRBV12-4 to TRBJ1-1, with D possibly TRBD1 on 5 matching bases. V gave up 3 bases and J gave up 2 bases, with 10 bases separating them. CDR3 length: 14 residues. The CDR3 sequence: CASSFGHLNTEAFF. CDR3 sequence (DNA): TGTGCCAGCAGTTTCGGACACCTCAACACTGAAGCTTTCTTT.

This clonotype was detected only a few times. The gene calls are TRBV3-1 and TRBJ2-3; D is unresolved. CDR3 size: 14 residues. Germline assignment: CDR1 LGHDT and CDR2 YNNKEL (reference sequence). Trimming stripped 2 bases from V and 4 bases from J, with 10 bases between. CDR3 coding DNA: TGTGCCAGCAGCCAATCCCCGTGGCCAGATACGCAGTATTTT. It yields the protein CASSQSPWPDTQYF.

This clonotype has only a few counts. The rearrangement joins TRBV12-3 or TRBV12-4 to TRBJ2-5; D is perhaps TRBD2 (6 bases). V lost 4 bases to trimming and J lost 1 base, with 10 bases between them. There are 14 residues in the CDR3. The DNA for the CDR3 is TGTGCCAGCAGTTGGGGAGGAGCCCAAGAGACCCAGTACTTC. This sequence encodes CASSWGGAQETQYF.

Ten or more counts support this clonotype. This chain uses TRBV5-3 with TRBJ1-1; no reliable D call. TRBV5-3 carries the ORF label, with uncertain function. This CDR3 spans 12 amino acids. Trimming pared 2 bases from V and 3 bases from J, leaving 5 bases between. This chain's CDR3 is CARSFEDTEAFF. The CDR3 nucleotides read TGTGCCAGAAGCTTTGAGGACACTGAAGCTTTCTTT.

This clonotype was seen a handful of times. The chain recombines TRBV20-1 with TRBJ1-1, with a possible D match to TRBD1 (5 bases). The V gene's germline CDR1 is DFQATT and CDR2 SNEGSKA (reference sequence). V dropped 2 bases and J dropped 6 bases, with 19 bases sitting between them. The CDR3 length is 15 residues. In nucleotides, the CDR3 is TGCAGTGCTAGACCCAACAGGTTTCCCCAGTCTGAAGCTTTCTTT. It specifies CSARPNRFPQSEAFF.

The chain joins TRBV7-2 to TRBJ2-7, with 8 bases aligning to TRBD2. After removal of 2 bases from V and 5 bases from J, the junction contained 5 bases not matched to a gene. Germline loops: CDR1 SGHTA, CDR2 FQGNSA. This CDR3 has 14 amino acids. This chain's CDR3 is CASSLFAGGHEQYF. In nucleotides, the CDR3 is TGTGCCAGCAGCTTATTTGCGGGGGGCCACGAGCAGTACTTC.

The chain joins TRBV7-3 to TRBJ2-1, with 11 positions matching TRBD2. Germline loops: CDR1 SGHTA, CDR2 FQGTGA. V was clipped by 5 bases and J by 3 bases; unmatched bases: 6. This CDR3 is built from 16 residues. The CDR3 reads CASSPQGTSGYNEQFF. CDR3 nucleotides: TGTGCCAGCAGCCCCCAAGGGACTAGCGGCTACAATGAGCAGTTCTTC.

V gene TRBV3-1 combines with J gene TRBJ2-3; no firm D call. Per the germline V gene, CDR1 is LGHDT and CDR2 is YNNKEL (reference sequence). Trimming removed 3 bases at V and 5 bases at J, with 3 bases between. The CDR3 consists of 11 residues. The CDR3 spells CASSHLDTQYF. The DNA of the CDR3 is TGTGCCAGCAGCCATTTAGATACGCAGTATTTT.

This clonotype has just a few counts. The chain couples TRBV28 to TRBJ1-5, with 7 positions matching TRBD1. V dropped 9 bases and J dropped 4; count of bases not matched to a gene: 6. The germline CDR1 and CDR2 sequences are MDHEN and SYDVKM. This CDR3 comprises 13 residues. CDR3 sequence reads: CASVTGVNQPQHF. As DNA, the CDR3 is TGTGCCAGTGTAACAGGGGTGAATCAGCCCCAGCATTTT. Looking up the rest from reference TRBV28 and TRBJ1-5 gives the full variable domain: DVKVTQSSRYLVKRTGEKVFLECVQDMDHENMFWYRQDPGLGLRLIYFSYDVKMKEKGDIPEGYSVSREKKERFSLILESASTNQTSMYLCASVTGVNQPQHFGDGTRLSIL.

In this sample, this clonotype turned up a few times. V usage is TRBV6-2 or TRBV6-3 and J usage is TRBJ1-5; D ambiguous. V was cut by 6 bases and J by 9 bases, with 18 bases left in between. CDR3 size: 14 residues. Germline loops: CDR1 MNHEY, CDR2 SVGEGT. Here the CDR3 DNA reads TGTGCCAGCAGGCAAGTCCCCGTCGCCGGGCCCCAGCATTTT. This gives the protein CASRQVPVAGPQHF.

This clonotype has more than one count but fewer than ten. V is TRBV3-1 and J is TRBJ2-7; 12 bases are a match to TRBD2. Germline CDR1 LGHDT, CDR2 YNNKEL (reference sequence). This CDR3 has 14 amino acids. V dropped 6 bases and J dropped 4; count of bases not matched to a gene: 4. CDR3 sequence: CASRSSGRAYEQYF. CDR3 nucleotides: TGTGCCAGCAGATCTAGCGGGAGGGCGTACGAGCAGTACTTC.

This clonotype showed up many times. The genes are TRBV28 and TRBJ2-4; TRBD1 matches 7 bases. The trim removed 4 bases at V and 12 bases at J, leaving 12 bases unmatched. The CDR3 extends over 14 amino acids. The germline gives CDR1 MDHEN, CDR2 SYDVKM. The CDR3 region has the DNA TGTGCCAGCAGTTACAGGAGACAGGGTTATAATCAGTACTTC. This codes for CASSYRRQGYNQYF.

J is TRBJ1-1 and V is TRBV19; the match to TRBD1 covers 7 bases. CDR3 size: 14 residues. Germline loops: CDR1 LNHDA, CDR2 SQIVND (reference sequence). The ends lost 6 bases at V and 3 bases at J; junction bases unmatched: 7. The CDR3 nucleotides are TGTGCCAGTAGCAGACAGGGCCTCGACACTGAAGCTTTCTTT. It codes for CASSRQGLDTEAFF. Complete variable domain (other parts from reference TRBV19 and TRBJ1-1): DGGITQSPKYLFRKEGQNVTLSCEQNLNHDAMYWYRQDPGQGLRLIYYSQIVNDFQKGDIAEGYSVSREKKESFPLTVTSAQKNPTAFYLCASSRQGLDTEAFFGQGTRLTVV.

This clonotype was detected only a few times. V and J are TRBV28 and TRBJ2-3; 10 bases agree with TRBD2. V lost 9 bases, J lost 3 bases, and 9 bases stayed unmatched. Germline-derived CDR1 and CDR2 are MDHEN and SYDVKM. This CDR3 contains 15 residues. This CDR3 is CASTPGTSETDTQYF. CDR3 DNA: TGTGCCAGTACCCCCGGGACTAGCGAAACAGATACGCAGTATTTT.

V gene TRBV24-1 combines with J gene TRBJ2-5, with TRBD2 as a possible D gene (6 bases). V gave up 0 bases and J gave up 4 bases, with 20 bases separating them. Germline CDR1 reads KGHDR; CDR2 reads SFDVKD. The CDR3 runs 18 residues. CDR3 in amino acids: CATSDLGWAEDSGETQYF. CDR3 DNA: TGTGCCACCAGTGATTTGGGCTGGGCAGAAGATAGCGGAGAGACCCAGTACTTC.

In this sample, this clonotype turned up a few times. J is TRBJ2-5 and V is TRBV10-3, with 9 bases lining up with TRBD2. Germline V gene lookup returns CDR1 ENHRY and CDR2 SYGVKD. This CDR3 contains 13 residues. V lost 8 bases, J lost 1 base, and 2 bases stayed unmatched. The CDR3 reads CAIQREAQETQYF. The CDR3 region has the DNA TGTGCCATCCAGCGGGAGGCCCAAGAGACCCAGTACTTC.

The CDR3 nucleotides are TGTGCCAGCAGCTTCCCTAACTCAGAAGATACGCAGTATTTT. As protein: CASSFPNSEDTQYF. The rearrangement uses TRBV13 and TRBJ2-3, with D unclear. The CDR3 has 14 residues. With 3 bases removed from V and 5 bases from J, the gap between germline ends came to 12 bases. Germline CDR1 reads PRHDT; CDR2 reads FYEKMQ (reference sequence). Filled out from reference TRBV13 and TRBJ2-3, the complete variable domain reads AAGVIQSPRHLIKEKRETATLKCYPIPRHDTVYWYQQGPGQDPQFLISFYEKMQSDKGSIPDRFSAQQFSDYHSELNMSSLELGDSALYFCASSFPNSEDTQYFGPGTRLTVL.

The sample holds a few counts of this clonotype. V is TRBV14 and J is TRBJ1-2; D is perhaps TRBD1 (6 bases). This CDR3 comprises 15 residues. Per the germline V gene, CDR1 is SGHDN and CDR2 is FVKESK. Trimming stripped 1 base from V and 6 bases from J, with 15 bases between. The CDR3 DNA reads TGTGCCAGCAGCCAAGCGAGTGGGGGCGCGAATGGCTACACCTTC. Its protein product is CASSQASGGANGYTF.

A few counts support this clonotype. The chain couples TRBV7-9 to TRBJ1-1; D ambiguous. CDR1 and CDR2 (germline): SEHNR, FQNEAQ (reference sequence). V lost 5 bases and J lost 1, with 8 bases in between. This CDR3 contains 13 residues. The chain's CDR3 is CASSGISNTEAFF. The CDR3 DNA reads TGTGCCAGCAGCGGCATTTCGAACACTGAAGCTTTCTTT.

The rearrangement joins TRBV20-1 to TRBJ2-7; 9 bases fit TRBD1. The CDR3 is 13 residues long. CDR1 is DFQATT and CDR2 is SNEGSKA in the germline V gene (reference sequence). The DNA for the CDR3 is TGCAGAGGACAGGGGAAGGGAACCTACGAGCAGTACTTC. Residues: CRGQGKGTYEQYF.

This clonotype was seen a few times. This chain connects TRBV24-1 to TRBJ1-2, with 10 bases fitting TRBD1. The J segment lost 6 bases and the V segment lost 2 bases, leaving 8 bases of the junction unmatched. The germline CDR1 and CDR2 sequences are KGHDR and SFDVKD. The CDR3 sequence is 16 residues long. CDR3 coding DNA: TGTGCCACCAGTGATTGGGGGACAGGGGATGGCGATGGCTACACCTTC. This gives the protein CATSDWGTGDGDGYTF.

This clonotype appeared many times. V gene TRBV3-1 combines with J gene TRBJ2-7; D unresolved. Germline CDR1 reads LGHDT; CDR2 reads YNNKEL (reference sequence). The CDR3 runs to 11 residues. V was clipped by 0 bases and J by 6 bases, with 3 bases between them. CDR3 region: CASSQDLEQYF. The DNA of the CDR3 is TGTGCCAGCAGCCAAGATCTCGAGCAGTACTTC.

This chain joins TRBV7-2 and TRBJ2-6, with 9 bases identical to TRBD1. This CDR3 contains 15 residues. The junction had 5 bases not matched to a gene; V was cut back by 9 bases and J by 2 bases. Per germline, CDR1 SGHTA and CDR2 FQGNSA. Here the CDR3 reads CASVRDRAGANVLTF. As DNA, the CDR3 is TGTGCCAGTGTCCGGGACAGGGCTGGGGCCAACGTCCTGACTTTC. Variable domain in full (rest from reference TRBV7-2 and TRBJ2-6): GAGVSQSPSNKVTEKGKDVELRCDPISGHTALYWYRQSLGQGLEFLIYFQGNSAPDKSGLPSDRFSAERTGGSVSTLTIQRTQQEDSAVYLCASVRDRAGANVLTFGAGSRLTVL.

This clonotype was counted ten times or more. The J gene is TRBJ2-6, the V gene TRBV6-4; 11 bases are shared with TRBD1. J was trimmed by 0 bases and V by 2 bases; bases with no gene match: 0. CDR3 size: 17 residues. The V gene's germline CDR1 is MRHNA and CDR2 SNTAGT. This CDR3 is CASSDGTGGSGANVLTF. The CDR3 DNA is TGTGCCAGCAGTGACGGGACAGGGGGCTCTGGGGCCAACGTCCTGACTTTC.

This clonotype was seen only a few times. This sequence joins TRBV28 and TRBJ1-2; perhaps TRBD1 as D (6 bases). Germline CDR1 is MDHEN and CDR2 is SYDVKM. CDR3 length: 13 amino acids. V was pared by 1 base and J by 8 bases, with 11 bases between. The CDR3 here is CASSLSTGLGYTF. In DNA form, the CDR3 reads TGTGCCAGCAGTTTATCCACAGGGCTCGGCTACACCTTC.